This T cell receptor beta chain was observed in a study of neoadjuvant nivolumab and ipilimumab in lung cancer. Profiling relied on immunoSEQ multiplex PCR, and the TCRdb table lists in-frame clones only, not all of them. Here the sample spans tens of thousands of clones, about nine tenths being singletons. Concerning this clone: What it binds is unknown.

The junction had 8 bases not matched to a gene; V was cut back by 11 bases and J by 2 bases. This CDR3 comprises 14 residues. Germline CDR1 ENHRY, CDR2 SYGVKD. Study findings and constraints: From pretherapy to surgery, tumor richness and clonality rose with dual therapy. TCR richness and clonality were higher in tumors than adjacent uninvolved lung.

The material was peripheral blood, obtained after neoadjuvant nivolumab, alone or with ipilimumab, at or shortly before surgery. The V and J genes are TRBV10-3 and TRBJ2-2; 7 nucleotides align to TRBD1. This TCR was sampled from an adult with non-small cell lung cancer. CDR3 region: CAVARDSNTGELFF. The CDR3 DNA is TGTGCCGTAGCTCGGGACAGTAACACCGGGGAGCTGTTTTTT.